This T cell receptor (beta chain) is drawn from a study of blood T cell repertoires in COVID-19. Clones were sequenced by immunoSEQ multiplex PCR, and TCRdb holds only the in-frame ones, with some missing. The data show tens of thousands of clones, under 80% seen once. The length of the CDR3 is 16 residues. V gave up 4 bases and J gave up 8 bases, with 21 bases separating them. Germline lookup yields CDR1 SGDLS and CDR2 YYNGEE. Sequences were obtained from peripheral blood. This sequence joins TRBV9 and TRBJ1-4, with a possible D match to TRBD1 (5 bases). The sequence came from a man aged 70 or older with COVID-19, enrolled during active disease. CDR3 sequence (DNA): TGTGCCAGCAGCCCCGGGACTCTCGGTCGCGGGGAAAAACTGTTTTTT. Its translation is CASSPGTLGRGEKLFF.